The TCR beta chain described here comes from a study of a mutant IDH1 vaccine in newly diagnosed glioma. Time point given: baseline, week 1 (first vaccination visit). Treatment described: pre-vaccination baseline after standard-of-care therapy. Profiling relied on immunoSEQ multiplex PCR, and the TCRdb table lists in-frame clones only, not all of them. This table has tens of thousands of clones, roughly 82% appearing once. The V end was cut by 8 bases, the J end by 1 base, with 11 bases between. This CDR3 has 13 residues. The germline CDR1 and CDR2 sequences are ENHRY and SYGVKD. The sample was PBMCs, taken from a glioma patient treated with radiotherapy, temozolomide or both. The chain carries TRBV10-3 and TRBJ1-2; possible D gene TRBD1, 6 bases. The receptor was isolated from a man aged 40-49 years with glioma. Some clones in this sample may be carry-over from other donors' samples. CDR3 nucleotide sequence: TGTGCCATCCTGGACAGTTATAACTATGGCTACACCTTC. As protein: CAILDSYNYGYTF.